This T cell receptor (beta chain) comes out of a study of cytomegalovirus exposure and HLA in healthy donors. The PCR employed 60 Vbeta primers together with 13 Jbeta primers. The method was immunoSEQ multiplex PCR; TCRdb's version includes in-frame clones alone and lacks a portion of them. The table lists about 35,000 clones, more than 80% of them singletons. For this clone: Its antigen is currently unknown.

With 0 bases removed from V and 3 bases from J, the gap between germline ends came to 6 bases. The CDR3 runs to 14 residues. Germline lookup yields CDR1 MNHNY and CDR2 SVGAGI (reference sequence). Study findings and constraints: Relative to equally common others, HLA-associated TCR beta chains showed greater clonal expansion in a later analysis. Cytomegalovirus association was listed for 164 TCR beta chains. Analyses of presence/absence relied on an assumption of roughly uniform sequencing depth across donors. Within the data, a cluster of highly shared sequence variants was likely a sequencing artifact.

Sequenced material: PBMCs. This clonotype was obtained from a male donor in good health and CMV-seronegative. The gene calls are TRBV6-6 and TRBJ2-1; D not resolved. CDR3 residues: CASSYSASYNEQFF. CDR3 DNA: TGTGCCAGCAGTTACTCCGCCAGCTACAATGAGCAGTTCTTC.